This T cell receptor (beta chain) was sequenced for a study of blood T cells in healthy people across ages. Study-level information: When template switching was applied, about one barcoded beta molecule was captured per two T cells.

Findings and limits, study-wide: A roughly linear fall in TCR beta diversity per million T cells was seen with increasing age. The CMV status of each donor remained undetermined, and this could have confounded shifts in expanded clonotypes.

The CDR3 spans 14 residues. With 7 bases clipped from V and 7 bases from J, the junction kept 9 bases outside the gene matches. With a J-beta primer mix and a sample-barcoded 5' primer, a second PCR ran about 7 to 11 cycles. Using its own MiXCR run on the 5' RACE reads, TCRdb lists one record per CDR3 protein. The sample has hundreds of thousands of distinct CDR3 sequences, more than 55% seen once. In this sample, this clonotype turned up a few times. Its antigen is unidentified. Each sample provided at least 5.5 micrograms of extracted total RNA. The chain employs TRBV12-3 or TRBV12-4 and TRBJ1-2, with 10 bases fitting TRBD1. The receptor's source is a man aged 40-50 years in good health. The sequenced sample was blood. Written as DNA, the CDR3 is TGTGCCAGCACTCCAGGGGGACAGGGGATTGGCTACACCTTC. As protein: CASTPGGQGIGYTF.